This TCR beta chain was sequenced in a study of cytomegalovirus exposure and HLA in healthy donors. Study-wide points: Cytomegalovirus status was reportedly diagnosed by the classifier with high sensitivity and specificity.

Remarks on this clone: Its antigen remains unidentified.

Use of 60 Vbeta and 13 Jbeta primers characterized the PCR. The repertoire was sequenced with immunoSEQ multiplex PCR; TCRdb's copy has only in-frame clones and lacks some. Among 160,000 or so clones listed, around 79% were seen once. The sequencing input was PBMCs. This TCR derives from a woman aged 45-60 years in good health and CMV-seronegative.

The CDR3 is CASSPGGQGLYEQYF. The CDR3 DNA reads TGTGCCAGCAGCCCGGGTGGACAGGGGCTCTACGAGCAGTACTTC. The V call is TRBV5-6, the J call TRBJ2-7; 9 nucleotides align to TRBD1. Trimming removed 4 bases from V and 3 bases from J; junction bases left unmatched: 8. Germline CDR1 reads SGHDT; CDR2 reads YYEEEE. This CDR3 has 15 residues.